The TCR beta chain under discussion was sequenced for a study of technical replicates of blood from several donors. TCRdb's copy holds only in-frame clones and misses some; the assay was immunoSEQ multiplex PCR. This repertoire shows about 50,000 clones, more than 90% found once; its top ten account for around 3%. The CDR3 covers 16 residues. Germline-derived CDR1 and CDR2 are SNHLY and FYNNEI. V lost 7 bases and J lost 3; bases outside the gene matches: 11. The V gene is TRBV2, the J gene TRBJ2-3; 9 bases agree with TRBD2. Sequenced: PBMCs. The sequence was collected from a human donor in good health. Some clones in this sample may be carry-over from other donors' samples. This chain's CDR3 is CASKLAGTSSTDTQYF. CDR3 in DNA: TGTGCCAGCAAACTAGCTGGGACTAGCAGTACAGATACGCAGTATTTT.